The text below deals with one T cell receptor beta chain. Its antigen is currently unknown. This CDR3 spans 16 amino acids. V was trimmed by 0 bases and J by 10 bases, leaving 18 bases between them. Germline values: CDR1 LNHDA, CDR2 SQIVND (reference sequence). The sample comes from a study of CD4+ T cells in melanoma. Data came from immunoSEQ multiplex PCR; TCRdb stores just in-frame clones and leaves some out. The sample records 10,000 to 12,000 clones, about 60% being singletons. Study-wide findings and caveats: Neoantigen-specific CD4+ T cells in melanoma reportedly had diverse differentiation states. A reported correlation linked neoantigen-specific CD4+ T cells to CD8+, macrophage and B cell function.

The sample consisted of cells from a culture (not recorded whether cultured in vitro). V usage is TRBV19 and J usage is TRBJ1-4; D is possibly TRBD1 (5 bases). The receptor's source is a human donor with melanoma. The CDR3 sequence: CASSIDRRGRAGKLFF. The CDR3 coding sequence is TGTGCCAGTAGTATAGATCGGCGGGGCAGGGCTGGAAAACTGTTTTTT.